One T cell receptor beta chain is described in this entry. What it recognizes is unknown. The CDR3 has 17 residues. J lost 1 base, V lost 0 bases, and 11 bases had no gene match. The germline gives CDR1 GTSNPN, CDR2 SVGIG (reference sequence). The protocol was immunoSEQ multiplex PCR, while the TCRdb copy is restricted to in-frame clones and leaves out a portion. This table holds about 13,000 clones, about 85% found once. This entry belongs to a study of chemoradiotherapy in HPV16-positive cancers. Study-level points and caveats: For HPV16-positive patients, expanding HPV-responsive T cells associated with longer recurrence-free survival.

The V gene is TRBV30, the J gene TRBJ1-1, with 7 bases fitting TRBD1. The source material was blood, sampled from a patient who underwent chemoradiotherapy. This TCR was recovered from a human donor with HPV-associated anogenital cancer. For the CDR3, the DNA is TGTGCCTGGAGTGTACTTTATAGCAAGGGGGCGAACACTGAAGCTTTCTTT. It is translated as CAWSVLYSKGANTEAFF.